Below, 18 T cell receptor beta chains from the same sample are listed, as sequenced in a study of blood T cell repertoires in COVID-19. TCRdb keeps only in-frame clones here, not all; method: immunoSEQ multiplex PCR. This table has about 240,000 clones, roughly 85% appearing once. Sequencing used PBMCs or T cells enriched from blood (not recorded which). These receptors originate from a woman between 35 and 50 years old who had been exposed to COVID-19.

The rearrangement joins TRBV6-5 to TRBJ1-3, with D hard to call. Trimming took off 7 bases at V and 0 bases at J, with 7 bases between the two ends. Looked up from germline, CDR1 is MNHEY and CDR2 is SVGAGI. The CDR3 spans 13 residues. The CDR3 DNA is TGTGCCAGCATGTTCCTCTCTGGAAACACCATATATTTT. Amino acids: CASMFLSGNTIYF.

The rearrangement uses TRBV11-1 and TRBJ1-1; perhaps TRBD1 as D (5 bases). V lost 0 bases and J 5 bases, leaving 16 bases between the germline ends. This CDR3 comprises 16 residues. Germline lookup yields CDR1 SGHAT and CDR2 FQDESV (reference sequence). CDR3 DNA: TGTGCCAGCAGCTTAGCACCCAGGCCCGGGGGGACTGAAGCTTTCTTT. Amino acids: CASSLAPRPGGTEAFF.

The rearrangement joins TRBV11-3 to TRBJ2-3, with 10 bases identical to TRBD2. The V gene's germline CDR1 is SGHNT and CDR2 YENEEA. V shed 5 bases and J 5 bases; nucleotides not matched to a gene: 10. CDR3 size: 16 residues. The CDR3 region is CASSPGSGGAGDTQYF. CDR3 sequence (DNA): TGTGCCAGCAGCCCAGGGAGCGGGGGGGCTGGAGATACGCAGTATTTT.

The chain joins TRBV18 to TRBJ1-5, with 8 positions matching TRBD1. The trim removed 4 bases at V and 7 bases at J, leaving 6 bases unmatched. Germline CDR1 KGHSH, CDR2 LQKENI. This CDR3 has 14 amino acids. The CDR3 is CASSLETGDQPQHF. The DNA for the CDR3 is TGTGCCAGCTCACTCGAGACAGGGGACCAGCCCCAGCATTTT.

This chain links TRBV28 with TRBJ1-5, with a possible D match to TRBD1 (5 bases). CDR1 MDHEN and CDR2 SYDVKM come from the germline V gene. With 6 bases removed from V and 4 bases from J, the gap between germline ends came to 22 bases. The CDR3 covers 17 residues. The CDR3 nucleotides read TGTGCCAGCAGGGTAAGCGGGGGACTCCCTGGGAATCAGCCCCAGCATTTT. As protein: CASRVSGGLPGNQPQHF.

The gene calls are TRBV10-3 and TRBJ2-3, with 9 nucleotides matching TRBD2. Losses at the gene ends were 6 bases for V and 0 bases for J; bases not matched to a gene: 1. The CDR3 consists of 14 residues. Germline CDR1 is ENHRY and CDR2 is SYGVKD. Here the CDR3 reads CAIRRGGSTDTQYF. Written as DNA, the CDR3 is TGTGCCATCAGGCGGGGGGGGAGCACAGATACGCAGTATTTT.

The chain couples TRBV6-5 to TRBJ2-5, with 9 bases that match TRBD2. The CDR3 is 15 amino acids. The V segment lost 6 bases and the J segment 1 base; nucleotides outside the gene matches: 6. Germline CDR1 and CDR2: MNHEY and SVGAGI. The chain's CDR3 is CASRVAGERQETQYF. CDR3 nucleotides: TGTGCCAGCAGGGTAGCGGGGGAACGCCAAGAGACCCAGTACTTC.

This clone was recorded once. V usage is TRBV27 and J usage is TRBJ1-1, with a possible D match to TRBD1 (6 bases). V shed 3 bases and J shed 7 bases, with 12 bases lying between them. This CDR3 spans 13 amino acids. Per the germline V gene, CDR1 is MNHEY and CDR2 is SMNVEV (reference sequence). In DNA form, the CDR3 reads TGTGCCAGCAGTTTTAGTTTAGGGGGTGAAGCTTTCTTT. Translation: CASSFSLGGEAFF.

CDR3: CASGLGGTEAFF. CDR3 DNA: TGTGCTAGTGGTTTGGGAGGTACTGAAGCTTTCTTT. The J gene is TRBJ1-1, the V gene TRBV12-5; D call uncertain. The CDR3 runs to 12 residues. V was clipped by 1 base and J by 5 bases, with 5 bases between them. Germline CDR1 LGHNT, CDR2 FRNRAP.

The genes are TRBV5-1 and TRBJ1-6, with TRBD1 matching 7 bases. Germline V gene data show CDR1 as SGHRS and CDR2 as YFSETQ. The CDR3 runs to 16 residues. V dropped 0 bases and J dropped 12; count of bases not matched to a gene: 12. In nucleotides, the CDR3 is TGCGCCAGCAGCTTGGCCGGGACGGAGGCAGGGGGACCCCTCCACTTT. Translated: CASSLAGTEAGGPLHF.

CDR3: CSVEFRAQETQYF. CDR3 coding DNA: TGCAGCGTTGAATTCAGGGCCCAAGAGACCCAGTACTTC. V usage is TRBV29-1 and J usage is TRBJ2-5; possibly TRBD1 for D (5 bases). The CDR3 contains 13 residues. Germline values: CDR1 SQVTM, CDR2 ANQGSEA. V shed 2 bases and J shed 1 base, with 8 bases lying between them.

Concerning this clone itself: One end of the junction does not line up with germline, which may come from a read error. The rearrangement uses TRBV7-7 and TRBJ2-5; 12 bases align to TRBD1. CDR1 and CDR2 from the germline V gene are SSHAT and FNYEAQ (reference sequence). The CDR3 length is 17 residues. CDR3 coding DNA: TGTGCTAGCAGCTTAGACCCCCGGGACAGGGGGCGGGAGACCCAGTACTTC. Translation: CASSLDPRDRGRETQYF. Full variable domain (missing parts from reference TRBV7-7 and TRBJ2-5): GAGVSQSPRYKVTKRGQDVTLRCDPISSHATLYWYQQALGQGPEFLTYFNYEAQPDKSGLPSDRFSAERPEGSISTLTIQRTEQRDSAMYRCASSLDPRDRGRETQYFGPGTRLLVL.

The V and J genes are TRBV9 and TRBJ2-7; D is undetermined. V dropped 0 bases and J dropped 2 bases, with 9 bases sitting between them. This CDR3 has 14 residues. Looked up from germline, CDR1 is SGDLS and CDR2 is YYNGEE. Here the CDR3 reads CASSVGATTYEQYF. The CDR3 DNA sequence: TGTGCCAGCAGCGTAGGGGCCACCACCTACGAGCAGTACTTC.

This clone is a singleton in its sample. This chain uses TRBV9 with TRBJ1-1, with D maybe TRBD1 (6 bases). Trimming removed 0 bases from V and 11 bases from J, with 17 bases in between. CDR3 length: 14 amino acids. The V gene's germline CDR1 is SGDLS and CDR2 YYNGEE. The CDR3 loop is CASSVGSGALVAFF. The CDR3 DNA reads as TGTGCCAGCAGCGTAGGTTCAGGGGCGTTGGTCGCTTTCTTT.

Only one count was recorded for this clone. The rearrangement links TRBV29-1 to TRBJ2-5, with D tentatively TRBD1 (7 bases). Germline-derived CDR1 and CDR2 are SQVTM and ANQGSEA. Trimming removed 6 bases at V and 2 bases at J, with 13 bases between. The CDR3 loop spans 13 amino acids. The chain's CDR3 is CSVRQGGQETQYF. The CDR3 DNA reads TGCAGCGTCCGTCAGGGGGGTCAAGAGACCCAGTACTTC. The full variable domain, its missing parts supplied by reference TRBV29-1 and TRBJ2-5, is SAVISQKPSRDICQRGTSLTIQCQVDSQVTMMFWYRQQPGQSLTLIATANQGSEATYESGFVIDKFPISRPNLTFSTLTVSNMSPEDSSIYLCSVRQGGQETQYFGPGTRLLVL.

This sequence joins TRBV5-1 and TRBJ1-1, with 10 positions matching TRBD1. Germline CDR1 SGHRS, CDR2 YFSETQ. There are 16 residues in the CDR3. With 4 bases clipped from V and 1 base from J, the junction kept 7 bases outside the gene matches. The CDR3 spells CASSEQGQGPNTEAFF. DNA for the CDR3: TGCGCCAGCAGCGAACAGGGACAGGGGCCGAACACTGAAGCTTTCTTT.

The rearrangement joins TRBV19 to TRBJ2-1, with 10 bases aligning to TRBD2. The CDR3 runs 15 residues. The J segment lost 4 bases and the V segment lost 1 base, leaving 1 base of the junction unmatched. In germline, CDR1 is LNHDA, CDR2 SQIVND (reference sequence). CDR3 bases: TGTGCCAGTAGTATAGGGACTAGCGGATACAATGAGCAGTTCTTC. Amino acids: CASSIGTSGYNEQFF. The full variable domain, its missing parts supplied by reference TRBV19 and TRBJ2-1, is DGGITQSPKYLFRKEGQNVTLSCEQNLNHDAMYWYRQDPGQGLRLIYYSQIVNDFQKGDIAEGYSVSREKKESFPLTVTSAQKNPTAFYLCASSIGTSGYNEQFFGPGTRLTVL.

The rearrangement uses TRBV18 and TRBJ2-1, with TRBD2 matching 9 bases. This CDR3 has 17 amino acids. CDR1 KGHSH and CDR2 LQKENI come from the germline V gene. V shed 0 bases, J shed 6 bases, and the junction held 9 bases outside the gene matches. CDR3 residues: CASSPPGVAGGANEQFF. CDR3 nucleotide sequence: TGTGCCAGCTCACCACCGGGGGTCGCGGGGGGGGCCAATGAGCAGTTCTTC.